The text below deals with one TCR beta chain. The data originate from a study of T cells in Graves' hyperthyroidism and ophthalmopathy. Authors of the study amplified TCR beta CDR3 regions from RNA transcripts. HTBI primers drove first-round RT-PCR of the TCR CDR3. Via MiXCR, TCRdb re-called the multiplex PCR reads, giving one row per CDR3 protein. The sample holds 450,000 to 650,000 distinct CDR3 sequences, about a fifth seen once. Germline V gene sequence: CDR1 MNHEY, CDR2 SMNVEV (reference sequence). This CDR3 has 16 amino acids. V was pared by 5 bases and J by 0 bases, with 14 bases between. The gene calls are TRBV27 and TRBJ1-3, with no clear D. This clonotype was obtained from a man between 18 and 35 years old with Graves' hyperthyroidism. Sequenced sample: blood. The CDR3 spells CASSPSPALSGNTIYF. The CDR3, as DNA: TGTGCCAGCAGTCCGTCCCCGGCCCTCTCTGGAAACACCATATATTTT.